A selection of T cell receptor beta chains follows, all from one sample in a study of shared clonotypes between healthy human individuals. The data were produced by immunoSEQ multiplex PCR, yet TCRdb's version contains in-frame clones alone and is incomplete. The data show a few million clones, 85% to 95% seen once. The sequenced sample was naive CD4+ T cells from PBMCs. These receptors all come from a young man in good health. Some clones in this sample may be carry-over from other donors' samples. Each CDR3 is given with its conserved first and last residue. The order of the fields is J gene, CDR3 length, clone size, D gene, V gene, CDR3 protein, CDR3 DNA. The D gene is left open where the match is weak. Size is stated for part of the rows, as once, few or many counts, or as a class when the clone is expanded.

TRBJ2-1 16 . TRBD2 TRBV4-2 CASSQEELADYNEQFF TGTGCCAGCAGCCAAGAGGAACTAGCGGACTACAATGAGCAGTTCTTC
TRBJ2-7 15 . . TRBV28 CASRPQASGRYEQYF TGTGCCAGCAGGCCACAGGCCTCCGGTCGATACGAGCAGTACTTC
TRBJ2-7 12 . . TRBV10-1 CASSESGSEQYF TGCGCCAGCAGTGAGTCGGGGAGCGAGCAGTACTTC
TRBJ2-5 15 . . TRBV4-3 CASSPRAPDFETQYF TGCGCCAGCAGCCCCCGGGCCCCGGATTTTGAGACCCAGTACTTC
TRBJ2-1 12 . TRBD1 TRBV10-3 CAISESTGGQFF TGTGCCATCAGTGAGTCAACAGGGGGCCAGTTCTTC
TRBJ1-4 14 . . TRBV11-1 CASSPGTSNEKLFF TGTGCCAGCAGCCCTGGGACATCCAATGAAAAACTGTTTTTT
TRBJ1-1 13 . . TRBV27 CASKRPEVTEAFF TGTGCCAGCAAACGACCGGAGGTCACTGAAGCTTTCTTT
TRBJ1-5 15 . . TRBV6-1 CASTAGSYSNQPQHF TGTGCCAGCACCGCGGGCAGTTATAGCAATCAGCCCCAGCATTTT
TRBJ1-3 16 few . TRBV5-1 CASSLAGQSSGNTIYF TGCGCCAGCAGCTTGGCGGGACAATCCTCTGGAAACACCATATATTTT
TRBJ2-1 16 . TRBD2 TRBV7-6 CASSLRLSTSRNEQFF TGTGCCAGCAGCTTAAGGTTGTCGACTAGCCGCAATGAGCAGTTCTTC